These T cell receptor beta chains were read from a single sample in a study of blood T cell repertoires in COVID-19. Sequencing used immunoSEQ multiplex PCR; TCRdb keeps in-frame clones, though not all of them. The sample includes about 140,000 clones, almost 80% of them seen just once. The sequenced sample consisted of PBMCs or T cells enriched from blood (not recorded which). Receptors were obtained from a woman between 45 and 60 years old who had recovered from COVID-19. Each CDR3 is given with its conserved first and last residue. D genes are given only for firm matches. A row's size may be missing; if present it is once, few, many or a size class.

clone_size	v_call	j_call	d_call	cdr3_nt	cdr3_aa
-	TRBV6-1	TRBJ2-7	-	TGTGCCAGCAGTGAAAGGGACACTAACGAGCAGTACTTC	CASSERDTNEQYF
-	TRBV18	TRBJ2-1	TRBD2	TGTGCCAGCTCACCACCCACTAGCGGACGCTACAATGAGCAGTTCTTC	CASSPPTSGRYNEQFF
-	TRBV5-1	TRBJ2-5	TRBD1	TGCGCCAGCAGCGTAGGACAGGGGAAAGAGACCCAGTACTTC	CASSVGQGKETQYF
few	TRBV14	TRBJ2-3	TRBD1	TGTGCCAGCAGCCAAGTTAGGGGGCTAAGCACAGATACGCAGTATTTT	CASSQVRGLSTDTQYF
-	TRBV5-1	TRBJ1-4	-	TGCGCCAGCAGCTTGGTATCTGCGACGGACAGCAGGCGCGAAAAACTGTTTTTT	CASSLVSATDSRREKLFF
few	TRBV18	TRBJ1-5	-	TGTGCCAGCTCACCTCAGCCCGGGGGTAATCAGCCCCAGCATTTT	CASSPQPGGNQPQHF
-	TRBV9	TRBJ1-1	-	TGTGCCAGCAGCGTAGGAGGCCGTGAAGCTTTCTTT	CASSVGGREAFF
-	TRBV4-1	TRBJ2-7	TRBD1	TGCGCCAGCAGCCACCGGGACAGATCCTACGAGCAGTACTTC	CASSHRDRSYEQYF
once	TRBV11-2	TRBJ2-3	-	TGTGCCAGCAGCCGGCGGGGATTGGCGGGGGCCAGCACAGATACGCAGTATTTT	CASSRRGLAGASTDTQYF
-	TRBV5-6	TRBJ1-1	-	TGTGCCAGCAGTTCGGGGGGCCTGGCCACTGAAGCTTTCTTT	CASSSGGLATEAFF
-	TRBV7-7	TRBJ2-1	TRBD2	TGTGCTAGCAGCGAGCTAGCGGGGTACAATGAGCAGTTCTTC	CASSELAGYNEQFF
few	TRBV30	TRBJ2-5	-	TGTGCCTGCTCACAGGGAGGGGAGACCCAGTACTTC	CACSQGGETQYF
-	TRBV9	TRBJ2-3	-	TGTGCCAGCAGCGTAGGCCTCGGAGGGACAGATACGCAGTATTTT	CASSVGLGGTDTQYF
-	TRBV28	TRBJ1-6	-	TGTGCCAGCAGTTCTAAGAGTAGTACCTTCAGGGGTTCCTATAATTCACCCCTCCACTTT	CASSSKSSTFRGSYNSPLHF
-	TRBV9	TRBJ2-3	-	TGTGCCAGCAGCGTAGGGCCCGGGGTGTCCACAGATACGCAGTATTTT	CASSVGPGVSTDTQYF
-	TRBV6-2/TRBV6-3	TRBJ1-5	TRBD1	TGTGCCAGCAGTCCCTTTAAAGGACAGGGGGTCAATCAGCCCCAGCATTTT	CASSPFKGQGVNQPQHF
-	TRBV28	TRBJ2-3	-	TGTGCCAGCAGTAGCCCGCTGGGCACAGATACGCAGTATTTT	CASSSPLGTDTQYF
-	TRBV10-3	TRBJ1-1	-	TGTGCCATCAGTGAGTCAGCAGGGATGGGGAACACTGAAGCTTTCTTT	CAISESAGMGNTEAFF
few	TRBV5-4	TRBJ2-7	-	TGTGCCAGCAGCTTGGACGGGTCGCCCTACGAGCAGTACTTC	CASSLDGSPYEQYF
-	TRBV5-1	TRBJ1-2	TRBD1	TGCGCCAGCAGCTCCGGGACAGTATATGGCTACACCTTC	CASSSGTVYGYTF
-	TRBV9	TRBJ2-2	-	TGTGCCAGCAGCGTAGTCAGTAGGGGTCCAAACACCGGGGAGCTGTTTTTT	CASSVVSRGPNTGELFF
-	TRBV5-8	TRBJ1-2	-	TGTGCCAGCAGCCGACTCGGCAGGGGTGGTGGCTACACCTTC	CASSRLGRGGGYTF
-	TRBV9	TRBJ2-3	-	TGTGCCAGCAGCGTAGGTAGTACTCGCACAGATACGCAGTATTTT	CASSVGSTRTDTQYF
-	TRBV24-1	TRBJ1-2	-	TGTGCCACCAGTGACGACAGGACACCTAACTATGGCTACACCTTC	CATSDDRTPNYGYTF
-	TRBV2	TRBJ2-2	TRBD2	TGTGCCAGCAGCCGCCCATGGACTAGCGGGAGGGCCCTCGAGAACACCGGGGAGCTGTTTTTT	CASSRPWTSGRALENTGELFF
-	TRBV28	TRBJ1-5	-	TGTGCCAGCAGTTTACTTTCAGGGGCGGAAAAGCCCCAGCATTTT	CASSLLSGAEKPQHF
-	TRBV5-1	TRBJ1-2	-	TGCGCCAGCAGGGCGGACAGCTATGGCTACACCTTC	CASRADSYGYTF
-	TRBV4-2	TRBJ2-5	TRBD2	TGTGCCAGCAGCCAAGGCGGAGCGGGGTCCCGAGAGACCCAGTACTTC	CASSQGGAGSRETQYF
-	TRBV28	TRBJ1-6	TRBD1	TGTGCCAGCAGTTTCCTCGCCGACAGGGAAAATTCACCCCTCCACTTT	CASSFLADRENSPLHF
-	TRBV18	TRBJ2-5	-	TGTGCCAGCTCATTCAACCAAGAGACCCAGTACTTC	CASSFNQETQYF
once	TRBV11-3	TRBJ2-1	TRBD1	TGTGCCAGCAGCCCCTCCGGGACAGGGGGGTCGGGTGAGCAGTTCTTC	CASSPSGTGGSGEQFF
-	TRBV19	TRBJ1-1	TRBD1	TGTGCCAGTAGGCAGGGGGCCAACACTGAAGCTTTCTTT	CASRQGANTEAFF
-	TRBV3-1/TRBV3-2	TRBJ1-1	TRBD1	TGTGCCAGCAGCCAAGCCGGACAGGGTTTGAACACTGAAGCTTTCTTT	CASSQAGQGLNTEAFF
-	TRBV12-3/TRBV12-4	TRBJ1-2	TRBD1	TGTGCCAGCAGTTTTGACAGGGGGCGAGGCTACACCTTC	CASSFDRGRGYTF
-	TRBV28	TRBJ2-1	-	TGTGCCAGCAGTGTCGAGTCGGGAAGCTCCTACAATGAGCAGTTCTTC	CASSVESGSSYNEQFF
-	TRBV5-1	TRBJ2-3	TRBD2	TGCGCCAGCAGCTCAGGCGGGAGGGCCGGGACAGATACGCAGTATTTT	CASSSGGRAGTDTQYF
-	TRBV10-3	TRBJ2-3	TRBD1	TGTGCCCTCCGGACAGGGGAGGGCACAGATACGCAGTATTTT	CALRTGEGTDTQYF
many	TRBV30	TRBJ1-4	-	TGTGCCCTTGCGCGCGGGACGGGTAATGAAAAACTGTTTTTT	CALARGTGNEKLFF
-	TRBV5-1	TRBJ1-6	-	TGCGCCAGCAGCTTGGAGGGGCACTATAATTCACCCCTCCACTTT	CASSLEGHYNSPLHF
-	TRBV2	TRBJ1-5	TRBD1	TGTGCCAGCAGTGAATCGGCAGGGGGTAACCAGCCCCAGCATTTT	CASSESAGGNQPQHF
-	TRBV11-3	TRBJ1-2	TRBD1	TGTGCCAGCAGCCCGGGACAGAACTATGGCTACACCTTC	CASSPGQNYGYTF
-	TRBV28	TRBJ1-1	-	TGTGCCAGCAGCCCCCTTGTGTTCGGGTCGAACACTGAAGCTTTCTTT	CASSPLVFGSNTEAFF
-	TRBV10-3	TRBJ2-3	-	TGTGCCATCAGTGACTACGCTTTGATCGGCACAGATACGCAGTATTTT	CAISDYALIGTDTQYF
many	TRBV5-5	TRBJ1-4	TRBD1	TGTGCCAGCAGCGACACAGGGGCATCTAATGAAAAACTGTTTTTT	CASSDTGASNEKLFF
few	TRBV9	TRBJ1-2	TRBD1	TGTGCCAGCAGCGGAGGGGGGACAGGGAGTGGCTACACCTTC	CASSGGGTGSGYTF
-	TRBV11-2	TRBJ1-6	TRBD1	TGTGCCAGCAGCTTCCTAGGACAGGGCGGCTATAATTCACCCCTCCACTTT	CASSFLGQGGYNSPLHF
-	TRBV5-1	TRBJ2-7	-	TGCGCCAGCAGCTTGGAGGGACACTCCTACGAGCAGTACTTC	CASSLEGHSYEQYF
few	TRBV28	TRBJ1-6	TRBD1	TGTGCCAGCAGTGAGACAGGGGGAAATTCACCCCTCCACTTT	CASSETGGNSPLHF
-	TRBV7-7	TRBJ1-6	-	TGTGCTAGCAGCTTAGTAGGAGGGAAGAGGAATAATTCACCCCTCCACTTT	CASSLVGGKRNNSPLHF
-	TRBV5-1	TRBJ2-1	TRBD2	TGCGCCAGCACGCGACTAGCGGGGGTCGATGAGCAGTTCTTC	CASTRLAGVDEQFF